This TCR beta chain came from a study of identical twins. One entry per CDR3 protein results from TCRdb running MiXCR on the 5' RACE reads. The sample includes more than 400,000 distinct CDR3 sequences, roughly 15% of them seen just once. Trimming removed 0 bases at V and 7 bases at J, with 13 bases between. This CDR3 has 15 residues. These same data were also listed under a study on yellow fever vaccine responses in identical twins.

This sequence joins TRBV12-3 or TRBV12-4 and TRBJ2-1, with D possibly being TRBD2 (5 bases). This sequence originates from a woman between 18 and 29 years old in good health. Sequenced sample: CD4+ T cells sorted from blood. The DNA for the CDR3 is TGTGCCAGCAGTTTAGCGCTTAGCGCCGTAAATGAGCAGTTCTTC. Its protein product is CASSLALSAVNEQFF.